This TCR beta chain came from a study of blood T cells in healthy people across ages. Alongside a J-beta primer mix, a sample-barcoded 5' primer served in a second PCR lasting roughly 7 to 11 cycles. TCRdb analysed the 5' RACE reads with MiXCR anew, one entry per CDR3 protein. The table has 1.5 million to 2 million distinct CDR3 sequences, 25% to 30% seen once. This clonotype was observed many times. Its matching antigen is unknown. There are 14 residues in the CDR3. Germline values: CDR1 SGHTA, CDR2 FQGNSA. V lost 4 bases, J lost 4 bases, and 4 bases stayed unmatched. Study-level points and caveats: Since the PBMCs were unsorted, naive and antigen-experienced cells could not be conclusively compared.

The receptor comes from a woman in her thirties in good health. The chain carries TRBV7-2 and TRBJ2-5; 9 nucleotides agree with TRBD1. Sequencing was performed on blood. As DNA, the CDR3 is TGTGCCAGCAGCTACACAGGGGGCGGAGAGACCCAGTACTTC. Translating it yields CASSYTGGGETQYF.